One T cell receptor beta chain is described in this entry. Antigen specificity is unknown. CDR1 and CDR2 from the germline V gene are MGHRA and YSYEKL. V shed 4 bases and J shed 6 bases, with 18 bases lying between them. CDR3 size: 15 residues. The data are from a study of OX40 agonist ivuxolimab in advanced cancers. Study at large: Checkpoint inhibitors had been given previously to roughly 40% of patients. Three patients showed partial responses: one hepatocellular carcinoma and two cutaneous melanoma cases. Study-level points and caveats: Low normalized T-cell clonal expansion also characterized some of the nonresponders.

TCRdb keeps only in-frame clones here, not all; method: immunoSEQ multiplex PCR. The sample holds 30,000 to 35,000 clones; over 60% are singletons and the top ten take roughly 19%. This TCR came from an adult with an advanced solid tumor such as melanoma, head and neck, liver or kidney cancer. This specimen consisted of CD4+ or CD8+ T cells sorted from blood, obtained in a trial of the OX40 agonist ivuxolimab. V and J are TRBV4-1 and TRBJ1-1, with D hard to call. The CDR3, as DNA: TGCGCCAGCAGCCCGATTCGCCGGGGTGAGTCTGAAGCTTTCTTT. Translated, it gives CASSPIRRGESEAFF.